Listed below are T cell receptor beta chains from one sample, sequenced in a study of T cells in Graves' hyperthyroidism and ophthalmopathy. MiXCR, run by TCRdb on the multiplex PCR reads, gives a single entry per CDR3 protein. The data show 640,000 or so distinct CDR3 sequences, more than 13% seen once. The sample was blood. These receptors all stem from a woman under 30 with Graves' ophthalmopathy. Both conserved end residues are part of each CDR3. A D gene is named only where the DNA matches it firmly. Size is stated for part of the rows, as once, few or many counts, or as a class when the clone is expanded.

J gene | D gene | V gene | clone size | CDR3 DNA | CDR3 protein
TRBJ2-3 | - | TRBV29-1 | many | TGCAGCGTTGACAAGGGGCGATTCACAGATACGCAGTATTTT | CSVDKGRFTDTQYF
TRBJ1-1 | - | TRBV20-1 | many | TGCAGTGCTAGAGGGGGGAGTTTCACGTCACTCACTGAAGCTTTCTTT | CSARGGSFTSLTEAFF
TRBJ1-6 | - | TRBV28 | many | TGTGCCAGCAGTTTTAGCACACTGAGCTCCTATAATTCACCCCTCCACTTT | CASSFSTLSSYNSPLHF
TRBJ2-1 | - | TRBV20-1 | many | TGCAGTGCTGGCCGAATGGGCCTCAATGAGCAGTTCTTC | CSAGRMGLNEQFF
TRBJ2-1 | - | TRBV6-2/TRBV6-3 | many | TGTGCCAGCAGTACTCCGTTCAATGAGCAGTTCTTC | CASSTPFNEQFF
TRBJ2-7 | - | TRBV7-9 | many | TGTGCCAGCAGCTTAGAGGGGGGGACCTACGAGCAGTACTTC | CASSLEGGTYEQYF
TRBJ2-1 | - | TRBV11-2 | many | TGTGCCAGCAGCCCCTTACGCGGGAACTACAATGAGCAGTTCTTC | CASSPLRGNYNEQFF
TRBJ1-3 | TRBD1 | TRBV27 | many | TGTGCCAGCAGTCCCACAGGGGGCTCTGGAAACACCATATATTTT | CASSPTGGSGNTIYF
TRBJ1-4 | TRBD1 | TRBV6-1 | many | TGTGCCAGCAGGAGACAGGGATCCCTTGCAACTAATGAAAAACTGTTTTTT | CASRRQGSLATNEKLFF
TRBJ2-1 | TRBD1 | TRBV19 | few | TGTGCCAGTAGTACAGGGGGCGCGGGATACAATGAGCAGTTCTTC | CASSTGGAGYNEQFF
TRBJ1-2 | TRBD1 | TRBV5-1 | - | TGTGCCAGCAGCCCGGGGGGCCAGGGGACAGCTAACTATGGCTACACCTTC | CASSPGGQGTANYGYTF
TRBJ1-5 | - | TRBV29-1 | many | TGCAGCGTTGTCTTGGGAGTTAATCAGCCCCAGCATTTT | CSVVLGVNQPQHF
TRBJ2-1 | - | TRBV24-1 | few | TGTGCCACCAGTGATAACGGACAGATATACAATGAGCAGTTCTTC | CATSDNGQIYNEQFF
TRBJ2-2 | TRBD1 | TRBV10-3 | many | TGTGCCAAAACCGGGACAGGGAACACCGGGGAGCTGTTTTTT | CAKTGTGNTGELFF
TRBJ2-2 | TRBD2 | TRBV11-3 | - | TGTGCCAGCAGCTTAGTGTCAGGACTAGCGGGAGACACCGGGGAGCTGTTTTTT | CASSLVSGLAGDTGELFF
TRBJ2-7 | - | TRBV14 | - | TGTGCCAGCAGCCGCCGGGCCCTGGGCTACGAGCAGTACTTC | CASSRRALGYEQYF
TRBJ2-7 | - | TRBV20-1 | many | TGCAGTGCGACCGGGACCTCCCCCTACGAGCAGTACTTC | CSATGTSPYEQYF
TRBJ2-7 | TRBD2 | TRBV20-1 | many | TGCAGTGCTCCCACTTCCGGGAGGTACAGTTACGAGCAGTACTTC | CSAPTSGRYSYEQYF
TRBJ1-1 | TRBD1 | TRBV6-2/TRBV6-3 | many | TGTGCCAGCACCAAAGGACAGGAAAACACTGAAGCTTTCTTT | CASTKGQENTEAFF
TRBJ2-2 | TRBD2 | TRBV2 | - | TGTGCCAGCAGTAAAGCGGGACTAGTAGTCTCCGGGGAGCTGTTTTTT | CASSKAGLVVSGELFF
TRBJ2-1 | TRBD2 | TRBV12-3/TRBV12-4 | many | TGTGCCAGCAGTTTGCCCCCTTGGGGCGGGAGATCCTACAATGAGCAGTTCTTC | CASSLPPWGGRSYNEQFF
TRBJ2-1 | - | TRBV2 | many | TGTGCCGGATCTGTGACCCTACAGAGCTCCTACAATGAGCAGTTCTTC | CAGSVTLQSSYNEQFF
TRBJ1-6 | - | TRBV2 | - | TGTGCCAGCAGTGATAACTCGTGGGGGGGTTCACCCCTCCACTTT | CASSDNSWGGSPLHF
TRBJ2-3 | - | TRBV3-1 | few | TGTGCCAGCAGCCAAACCCCAGGGGAAGGTACAGATACGCAGTATTTT | CASSQTPGEGTDTQYF
TRBJ2-5 | TRBD2 | TRBV5-8 | - | TGTGCCAGCAGCACCGGGACTAGCGGGAGTGGAGAGACCCAGTACTTC | CASSTGTSGSGETQYF
TRBJ2-7 | TRBD2 | TRBV6-5 | few | TGTGCCAGCAGTTACGGGCTAGCGGGTCCCTCCTACGAGCAGTACTTC | CASSYGLAGPSYEQYF
TRBJ2-1 | TRBD2 | TRBV7-9 | many | TGTGCCAGCAGACCAAGCGGGAGCAATGAGCAGTTCTTC | CASRPSGSNEQFF
TRBJ2-7 | TRBD1 | TRBV20-1 | many | TGCAGTGCTAGACCAACAGGGGCCTACGAGCAGTACTTC | CSARPTGAYEQYF
TRBJ2-3 | - | TRBV5-4 | - | TGTGCCGGAAGGGCCCAGGGAACAGATACGCAGTATTTT | CAGRAQGTDTQYF
TRBJ2-7 | TRBD1 | TRBV2 | many | TGTGCCAGCAGTGAGACAGGGGGCGAAATTCCCTACGAGCAGTACTTC | CASSETGGEIPYEQYF
TRBJ2-1 | TRBD2 | TRBV6-1 | many | TGTGCCAGCAGACCGCCGCTAGCGGGAGTTTCCAATGAGCAGTTCTTC | CASRPPLAGVSNEQFF
TRBJ1-2 | - | TRBV4-1 | few | TGCGCCAGCAGCCAAGGGATCAGTAACTATGGCTACACCTTC | CASSQGISNYGYTF
TRBJ2-1 | - | TRBV25-1 | many | TGTGCCAGCAGCGACTCCTGGGTCCATGAGCAGTTCTTC | CASSDSWVHEQFF
TRBJ2-3 | - | TRBV25-1 | few | TGTGCCAGCAGTGAATCAAATTTGACAGCGATTGGGGCCACAGATACGCAGTATTTT | CASSESNLTAIGATDTQYF
TRBJ1-4 | - | TRBV9 | few | TGTGCCAGCAGCGTCCGTTCAGGGGCAACTAATGAAAAACTGTTTTTT | CASSVRSGATNEKLFF
TRBJ2-4 | - | TRBV5-1 | many | TGCGCCAGCAAAATAGGGACAAGCCAAAACATTCAGTACTTC | CASKIGTSQNIQYF